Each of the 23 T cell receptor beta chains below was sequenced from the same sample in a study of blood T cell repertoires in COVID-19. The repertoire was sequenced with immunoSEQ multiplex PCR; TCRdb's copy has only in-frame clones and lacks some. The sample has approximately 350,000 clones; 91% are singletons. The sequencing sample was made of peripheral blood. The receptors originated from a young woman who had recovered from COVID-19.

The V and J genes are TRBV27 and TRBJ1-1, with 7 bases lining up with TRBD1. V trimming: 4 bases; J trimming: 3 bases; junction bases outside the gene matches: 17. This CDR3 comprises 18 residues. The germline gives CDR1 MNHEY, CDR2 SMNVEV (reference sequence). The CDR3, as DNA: TGTGCCAGCAGTTCACTACCCAATCGACAGGGACATTACACTGAAGCTTTCTTT. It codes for CASSSLPNRQGHYTEAFF.

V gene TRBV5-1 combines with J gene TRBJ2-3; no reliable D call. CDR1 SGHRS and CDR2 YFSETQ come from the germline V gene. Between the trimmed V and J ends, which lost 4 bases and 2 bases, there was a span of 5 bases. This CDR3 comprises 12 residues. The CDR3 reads CASSPNTDTQYF. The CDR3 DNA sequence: TGCGCCAGCAGCCCCAACACAGATACGCAGTATTTT.

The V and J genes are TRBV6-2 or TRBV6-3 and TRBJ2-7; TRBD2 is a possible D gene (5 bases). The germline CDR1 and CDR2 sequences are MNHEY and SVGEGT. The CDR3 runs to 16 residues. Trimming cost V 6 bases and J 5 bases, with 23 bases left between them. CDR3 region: CASSPHTRGDLDEQYV. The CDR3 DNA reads TGTGCCAGCAGCCCTCACACCCGGGGAGATCTAGACGAGCAGTACGTC.

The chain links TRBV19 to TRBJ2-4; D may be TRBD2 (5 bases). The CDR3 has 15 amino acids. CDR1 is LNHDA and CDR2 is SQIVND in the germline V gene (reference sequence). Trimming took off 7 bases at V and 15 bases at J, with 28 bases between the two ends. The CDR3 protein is CASKEAGNRVGVAYF. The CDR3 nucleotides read TGTGCCAGTAAAGAGGCCGGGAACCGGGTCGGCGTCGCGTACTTC.

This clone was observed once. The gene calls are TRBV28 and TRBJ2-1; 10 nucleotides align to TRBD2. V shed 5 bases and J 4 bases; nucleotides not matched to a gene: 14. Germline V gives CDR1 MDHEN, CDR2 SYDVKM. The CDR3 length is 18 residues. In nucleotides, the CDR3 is TGTGCCAGCAGTCTTCTTACTAGCGGGATATATCGGTACAATGAGCAGTTCTTC. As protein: CASSLLTSGIYRYNEQFF.

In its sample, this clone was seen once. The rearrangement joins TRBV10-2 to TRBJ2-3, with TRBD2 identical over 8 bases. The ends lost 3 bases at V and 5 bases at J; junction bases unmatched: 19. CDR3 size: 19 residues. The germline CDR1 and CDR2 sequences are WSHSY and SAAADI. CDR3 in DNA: TGCGCCAGCAGTGACCCGAGGGGCGGGAGGCGTCCTCGGATAGATACGCAGTATTTT. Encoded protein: CASSDPRGGRRPRIDTQYF.

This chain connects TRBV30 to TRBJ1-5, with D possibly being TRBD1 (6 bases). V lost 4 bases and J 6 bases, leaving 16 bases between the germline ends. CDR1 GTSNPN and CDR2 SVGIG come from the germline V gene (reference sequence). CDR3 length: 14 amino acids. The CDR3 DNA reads TGTGCCTGGACTCCGGGACATAGGGGTCAGCCCCAGCATTTT. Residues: CAWTPGHRGQPQHF.

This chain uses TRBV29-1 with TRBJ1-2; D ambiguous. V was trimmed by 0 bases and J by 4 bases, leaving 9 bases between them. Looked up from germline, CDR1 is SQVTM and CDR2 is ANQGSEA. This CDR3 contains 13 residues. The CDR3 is CSVEDRSGYGYTF. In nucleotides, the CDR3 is TGCAGCGTTGAAGACAGGTCTGGCTATGGCTACACCTTC.

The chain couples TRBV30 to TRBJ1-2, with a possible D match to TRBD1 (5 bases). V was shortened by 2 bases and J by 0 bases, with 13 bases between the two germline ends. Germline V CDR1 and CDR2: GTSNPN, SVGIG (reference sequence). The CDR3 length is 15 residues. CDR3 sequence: CAWSLLTAANYGYTF. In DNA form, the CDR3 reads TGTGCCTGGAGTTTACTGACAGCCGCTAACTATGGCTACACCTTC.

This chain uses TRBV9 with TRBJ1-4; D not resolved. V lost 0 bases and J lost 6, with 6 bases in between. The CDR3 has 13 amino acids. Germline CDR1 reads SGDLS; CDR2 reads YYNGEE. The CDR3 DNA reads TGTGCCAGCAGCGTAGACAGCTATGAAAAACTGTTTTTT. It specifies CASSVDSYEKLFF.

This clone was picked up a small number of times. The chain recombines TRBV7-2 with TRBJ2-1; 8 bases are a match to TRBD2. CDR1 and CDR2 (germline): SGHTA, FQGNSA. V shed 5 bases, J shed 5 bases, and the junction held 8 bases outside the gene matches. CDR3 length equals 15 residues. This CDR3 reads CASSDGTSPDNEQFF. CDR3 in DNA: TGTGCCAGCAGCGACGGGACTAGTCCAGACAATGAGCAGTTCTTC.

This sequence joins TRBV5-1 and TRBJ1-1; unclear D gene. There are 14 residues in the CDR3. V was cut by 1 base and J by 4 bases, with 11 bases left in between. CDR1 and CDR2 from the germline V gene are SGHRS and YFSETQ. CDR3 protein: CASSLKGGGTEAFF. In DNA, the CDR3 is TGCGCCAGCAGCTTGAAGGGTGGAGGCACTGAAGCTTTCTTT.

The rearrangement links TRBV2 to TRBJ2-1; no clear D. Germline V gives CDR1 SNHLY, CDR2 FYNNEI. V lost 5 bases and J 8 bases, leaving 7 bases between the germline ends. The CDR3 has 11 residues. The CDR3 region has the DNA TGTGCCAGCAGTACCGCAGATGAGCAGTTCTTC. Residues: CASSTADEQFF.

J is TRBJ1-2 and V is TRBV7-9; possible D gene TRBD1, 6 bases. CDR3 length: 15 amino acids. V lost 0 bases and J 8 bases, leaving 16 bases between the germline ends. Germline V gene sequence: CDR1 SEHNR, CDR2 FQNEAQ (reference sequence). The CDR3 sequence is CASSLATGIQDGYTF. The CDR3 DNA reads TGTGCCAGCAGCTTAGCCACAGGGATTCAAGACGGCTACACCTTC.

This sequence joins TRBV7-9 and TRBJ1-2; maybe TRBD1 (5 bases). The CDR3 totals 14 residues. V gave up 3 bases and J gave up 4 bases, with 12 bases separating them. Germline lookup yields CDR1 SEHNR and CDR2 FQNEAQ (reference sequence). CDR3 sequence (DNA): TGTGCCAGCAGCTTTGTAGACAGAACCTATGGCTACACCTTC. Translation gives CASSFVDRTYGYTF.

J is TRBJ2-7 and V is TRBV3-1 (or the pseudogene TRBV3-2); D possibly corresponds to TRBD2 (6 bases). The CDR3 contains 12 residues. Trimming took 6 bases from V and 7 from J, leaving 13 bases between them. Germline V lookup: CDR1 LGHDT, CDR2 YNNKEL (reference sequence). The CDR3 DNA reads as TGTGCCAGCAGACCGGAGGGTCTAGAGCAGTACGTC. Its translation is CASRPEGLEQYV.

In DNA form, the CDR3 reads TGTGCCAGCAGCTGGAGGGACAGTTCTTTCTATGGCTACACCTTC. Translating it yields CASSWRDSSFYGYTF. The chain is built from TRBV7-2 and TRBJ1-2; TRBD1 matches 7 bases. The junction had 9 bases not matched to a gene; V was cut back by 4 bases and J by 4 bases. This CDR3 is 15 amino acids long. Germline loops: CDR1 SGHTA, CDR2 FQGNSA. The full variable domain, in which reference TRBV7-2 and TRBJ1-2 provide the parts outside the CDR3, is GAGVSQSPSNKVTEKGKDVELRCDPISGHTALYWYRQSLGQGLEFLIYFQGNSAPDKSGLPSDRFSAERTGGSVSTLTIQRTQQEDSAVYLCASSWRDSSFYGYTFGSGTRLTVV.

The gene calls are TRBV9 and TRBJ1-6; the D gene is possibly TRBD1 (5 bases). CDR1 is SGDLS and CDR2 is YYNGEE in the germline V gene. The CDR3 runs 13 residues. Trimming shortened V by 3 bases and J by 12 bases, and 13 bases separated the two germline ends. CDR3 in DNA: TGTGCCAGCAGCGCCGATCTGCAGGGACCCCTCCACTTT. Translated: CASSADLQGPLHF.

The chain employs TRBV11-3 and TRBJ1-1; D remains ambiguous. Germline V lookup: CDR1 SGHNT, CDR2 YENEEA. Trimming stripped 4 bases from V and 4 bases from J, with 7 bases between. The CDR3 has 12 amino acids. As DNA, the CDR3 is TGTGCCAGCAGCTACTTGTTCACTGAAGCTTTCTTT. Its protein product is CASSYLFTEAFF.

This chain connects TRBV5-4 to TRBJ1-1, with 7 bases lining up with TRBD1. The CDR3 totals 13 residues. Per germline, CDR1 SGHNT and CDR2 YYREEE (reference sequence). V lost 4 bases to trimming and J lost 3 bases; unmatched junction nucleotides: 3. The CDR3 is CASSRDRDTEAFF. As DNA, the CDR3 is TGTGCCAGCAGCCGAGACAGGGACACTGAAGCTTTCTTT.

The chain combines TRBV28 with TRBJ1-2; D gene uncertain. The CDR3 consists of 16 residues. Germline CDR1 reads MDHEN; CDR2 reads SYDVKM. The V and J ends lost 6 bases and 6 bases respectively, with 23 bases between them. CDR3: CASRSPKLKTLDGYTF. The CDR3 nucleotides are TGTGCCAGCAGATCTCCAAAACTGAAGACCCTAGATGGCTACACCTTC.

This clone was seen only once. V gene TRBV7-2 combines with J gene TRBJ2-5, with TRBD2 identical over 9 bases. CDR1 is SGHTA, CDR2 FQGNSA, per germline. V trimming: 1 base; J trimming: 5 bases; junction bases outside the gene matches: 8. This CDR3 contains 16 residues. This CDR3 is CASSLGVSGSLETQYF. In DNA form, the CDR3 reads TGTGCCAGCAGCTTAGGCGTTAGCGGGAGTTTGGAGACCCAGTACTTC.

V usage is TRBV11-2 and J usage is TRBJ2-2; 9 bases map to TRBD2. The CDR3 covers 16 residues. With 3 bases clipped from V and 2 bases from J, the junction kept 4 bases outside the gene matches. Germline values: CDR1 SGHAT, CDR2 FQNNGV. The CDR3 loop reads CASSFQLAGNTGELFF. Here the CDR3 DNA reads TGTGCCAGCAGCTTCCAACTAGCGGGTAACACCGGGGAGCTGTTTTTT.